Each of the 24 T cell receptor beta chains below was sequenced from the same sample in a study of beta chain features in type 1 diabetes listed by TCRdb under 2018. These receptors have no known antigen. The library was made by the immunoSEQ multiplex PCR assay. The entire amount of isolated RNA was reverse transcribed using the High Capacity cDNA Reverse Transcription Kit, so the sequenced TCRB transcripts were expressed ones. Held by TCRdb, this immuneACCESS table contains in-frame sequences only and omits some clones. Under half of the omission traces to an unresolved V gene where checked; the cause of the rest is unknown. This sample lists a few hundred thousand clones; 15% were detected once. The top ten clonotypes cover less than 0.02% of the sample. On the study overall, not on this receptor specifically: Type 1 diabetes patients showed a moderate but significant shortening of TCRB CDR3 length in all four CD4+ subsets.

Sequenced input: naive CD4+ T cells from blood. The label giving this sample's cell subset or site can be read as: true naive CD4+ T cells. These receptors were collected from a man aged 18 to 30 with type 1 diabetes.

This clone has more than one count but fewer than ten. This CDR3 reads CSVVRTGLTQYF. The CDR3 DNA reads TGCAGCGTTGTAAGGACGGGATTGACCCAGTACTTC. V gene TRBV29-1 combines with J gene TRBJ2-5, with D possibly TRBD2 on 5 matching bases. V dropped 4 bases and J dropped 7 bases, with 13 bases sitting between them. CDR3 length: 12 amino acids. In germline, CDR1 is SQVTM, CDR2 ANQGSEA.

The rearrangement links TRBV27 to TRBJ2-1, with 13 positions matching TRBD2. The CDR3 totals 18 residues. The V gene end was trimmed by 3 bases and the J gene end by 4 bases; junction bases not matched to a gene: 9. The germline V gene has CDR1 MNHEY and CDR2 SMNVEV (reference sequence). The CDR3 loop is CASSLRTSGGGLYNEQFF. CDR3 sequence (DNA): TGTGCCAGCAGTTTGCGGACTAGCGGGGGCGGACTATACAATGAGCAGTTCTTC.

V usage is TRBV10-3 and J usage is TRBJ1-5; 9 bases fit TRBD1. The CDR3 is 13 amino acids. Losses at the gene ends were 9 bases for V and 6 bases for J; bases not matched to a gene: 6. The germline gives CDR1 ENHRY, CDR2 SYGVKD. In nucleotides, the CDR3 is TGTGCCATTCGGGACAGGGAGGGTCAGCCCCAGCATTTT. Protein sequence: CAIRDREGQPQHF.

This clone has more than one count but fewer than ten. The CDR3 is CASSVAPASAQYF. CDR3 bases: TGTGCCAGCAGCGTAGCTCCGGCTAGCGCGCAGTATTTT. The chain has TRBV9 and TRBJ2-3, with D possibly TRBD2 on 6 matching bases. The CDR3 is made up of 13 amino acids. Trimming pared 0 bases from V and 10 bases from J, leaving 12 bases between. Germline loops: CDR1 SGDLS, CDR2 YYNGEE.

V is TRBV18 and J is TRBJ2-3; 9 bases are shared with TRBD2. CDR3 size: 16 residues. V shed 3 bases, J shed 1 base, and the junction held 5 bases outside the gene matches. Per the germline V gene, CDR1 is KGHSH and CDR2 is LQKENI. This CDR3 is CASSPMQREGTDTQYF. CDR3 in DNA: TGTGCCAGCTCACCCATGCAGCGGGAGGGCACAGATACGCAGTATTTT.

This clone was counted between two and nine times. The gene calls are TRBV7-2 and TRBJ2-3, with 8 nucleotides matching TRBD2. The V gene end was trimmed by 5 bases and the J gene end by 0 bases; junction bases not matched to a gene: 7. CDR3 length equals 16 residues. Germline CDR1 reads SGHTA; CDR2 reads FQGNSA. CDR3 in amino acids: CASSPPSGGSTDTQYF. The DNA of the CDR3 is TGTGCCAGCAGCCCCCCCAGCGGGGGAAGCACAGATACGCAGTATTTT. The entire variable domain, with the rest obtained from reference TRBV7-2 and TRBJ2-3, is as follows: GAGVSQSPSNKVTEKGKDVELRCDPISGHTALYWYRQSLGQGLEFLIYFQGNSAPDKSGLPSDRFSAERTGGSVSTLTIQRTQQEDSAVYLCASSPPSGGSTDTQYFGPGTRLTVL.

This clone turned up a few times. J is TRBJ1-2 and V is TRBV25-1; 7 bases agree with TRBD1. V was pared by 3 bases and J by 3 bases, with 7 bases of the junction left unmatched. CDR3 length: 15 amino acids. Germline V gene data show CDR1 as MGHDK and CDR2 as SYGVNS. The CDR3: CASSDPGQPHYGYTF. The CDR3 DNA sequence: TGTGCCAGCAGTGATCCGGGACAGCCTCACTATGGCTACACCTTC.

This chain connects TRBV5-1 to TRBJ2-5; D possibly corresponds to TRBD1 (5 bases). With 0 bases removed from V and 5 bases from J, the gap between germline ends came to 14 bases. The CDR3 runs to 15 residues. Germline V gene data show CDR1 as SGHRS and CDR2 as YFSETQ. The CDR3 bases are TGCGCCAGCAGCTTGGGTATGGGGCGCTTGGAGACCCAGTACTTC. Translated, it gives CASSLGMGRLETQYF.

This clone was seen a handful of times. In the same sample, other DNA sequences code for this CDR3. The chain employs TRBV5-1 and TRBJ2-2, with 12 bases lining up with TRBD2. Per the germline V gene, CDR1 is SGHRS and CDR2 is YFSETQ. The V segment lost 0 bases and the J segment 5 bases; nucleotides outside the gene matches: 2. The CDR3 covers 16 residues. DNA of the CDR3: TGCGCCAGCAGCTTGGCTGGGACTAGCGGGACCGGGGAGCTGTTTTTT. Its translation is CASSLAGTSGTGELFF.

J is TRBJ2-7 and V is TRBV6-5; possibly TRBD1 for D (6 bases). V was trimmed by 0 bases and J by 2 bases, leaving 14 bases between them. This CDR3 region has 16 residues. Germline CDR1 and CDR2: MNHEY and SVGAGI. Here the CDR3 DNA reads TGTGCCAGCAGTTACTCGGGTGGGGGCACGACCTACGAGCAGTACTTC. Amino acids: CASSYSGGGTTYEQYF.

This clone has more than one count but fewer than ten. This chain links TRBV5-4 with TRBJ2-2; TRBD1 aligns across 11 bases. V was clipped by 5 bases and J by 5 bases; unmatched bases: 8. Germline V lookup: CDR1 SGHNT, CDR2 YYREEE (reference sequence). There are 16 residues in the CDR3. CDR3 region: CASRSGQGAGTGELFF. The CDR3 DNA sequence: TGTGCCAGCAGGTCTGGACAGGGGGCAGGGACCGGGGAGCTGTTTTTT.

The chain employs TRBV4-2 and TRBJ1-1, with D perhaps TRBD1 (6 bases). V lost 4 bases to trimming and J lost 1 base, with 10 bases between them. The CDR3 contains 14 residues. Germline V lookup: CDR1 LGHNA, CDR2 YNFKEQ. The CDR3 DNA is TGTGCCAGCAGCCTTGGACAGCCGAACACTGAAGCTTTCTTT. Translated, it gives CASSLGQPNTEAFF.

This clone was detected only a few times. The gene calls are TRBV30 and TRBJ1-3; D is uncertain. V shed 1 base and J shed 0 bases, with 10 bases lying between them. This CDR3 comprises 15 residues. CDR1 is GTSNPN, CDR2 SVGIG, per germline (reference sequence). DNA of the CDR3: TGTGCCTGGAGTGGAGCTCCCTACTCTGGAAACACCATATATTTT. Translated: CAWSGAPYSGNTIYF.

This chain uses TRBV19 with TRBJ2-5, with 12 bases identical to TRBD2. V dropped 4 bases and J dropped 4; count of bases not matched to a gene: 4. The CDR3 runs to 15 residues. Germline CDR1 reads LNHDA; CDR2 reads SQIVND (reference sequence). The CDR3 here is CASSTMTSGGETQYF. For the CDR3, the DNA is TGTGCCAGTAGTACCATGACTAGCGGGGGAGAGACCCAGTACTTC. Filled out from reference TRBV19 and TRBJ2-5, the complete variable domain reads DGGITQSPKYLFRKEGQNVTLSCEQNLNHDAMYWYRQDPGQGLRLIYYSQIVNDFQKGDIAEGYSVSREKKESFPLTVTSAQKNPTAFYLCASSTMTSGGETQYFGPGTRLLVL.

J is TRBJ2-7 and V is TRBV5-1; 10 bases match TRBD2. The CDR3 is made up of 15 amino acids. Looked up from germline, CDR1 is SGHRS and CDR2 is YFSETQ. Trimming at V came to 4 bases and at J to 6 bases, leaving 10 bases not matched to a gene. This CDR3 reads CASSPEFGLAVEQYF. The CDR3 DNA reads TGCGCCAGCAGCCCCGAATTTGGACTAGCGGTCGAGCAGTACTTC.

V usage is TRBV5-1 and J usage is TRBJ1-6, with D maybe TRBD1 (5 bases). CDR1 is SGHRS, CDR2 YFSETQ, per germline. Between the trimmed V and J ends, which lost 5 bases and 8 bases, there was a span of 11 bases. CDR3 size: 13 residues. CDR3 sequence (DNA): TGCGCCAGCAGATCCAGGGCTGATTCACCCCTCCACTTT. It yields the protein CASRSRADSPLHF. The full variable domain, in which reference TRBV5-1 and TRBJ1-6 provide the parts outside the CDR3, is KAGVTQTPRYLIKTRGQQVTLSCSPISGHRSVSWYQQTPGQGLQFLFEYFSETQRNKGNFPGRFSGRQFSNSRSEMNVSTLELGDSALYLCASRSRADSPLHFGNGTRLTVT.

J is TRBJ2-7 and V is TRBV18; no clear D. The CDR3 extends over 15 amino acids. Germline V gene lookup returns CDR1 KGHSH and CDR2 LQKENI. The germline V and J ends were trimmed by 3 bases and 6 bases, with 18 bases remaining between them. In DNA, the CDR3 is TGTGCCAGCTCACCGTTGCCAGGCCGTTCCGCCGAGCAGTACTTC. It translates to CASSPLPGRSAEQYF. Supplemented by reference TRBV18 and TRBJ2-7, the full variable domain reads NAGVMQNPRHLVRRRGQEARLRCSPMKGHSHVYWYRQLPEEGLKFMVYLQKENIIDESGMPKERFSAEFPKEGPSILRIQQVVRGDSAAYFCASSPLPGRSAEQYFGPGTRLTVT.

This rearrangement joins TRBV30 to TRBJ1-5, with D perhaps matching TRBD1 (6 bases). The length of the CDR3 is 13 residues. V was pared by 1 base and J by 5 bases, with 9 bases between. Germline assignment: CDR1 GTSNPN and CDR2 SVGIG (reference sequence). This CDR3 reads CAWSDREYQPQHF. As DNA, the CDR3 is TGTGCCTGGAGTGACAGGGAGTATCAGCCCCAGCATTTT.

This clone was seen a few times. V usage is TRBV6-5 and J usage is TRBJ1-4, with 8 bases aligning to TRBD1. Per the germline V gene, CDR1 is MNHEY and CDR2 is SVGAGI. This CDR3 is 16 amino acids long. The V and J ends lost 2 bases and 4 bases, in that order; junction bases with no gene match: 6. CDR3 nucleotide sequence: TGTGCCAGCAGTTACCTTGGGACAGGAGTTAATGAAAAACTGTTTTTT. Protein sequence: CASSYLGTGVNEKLFF.

The rearrangement links TRBV7-2 to TRBJ1-2; 7 positions match TRBD1. V shed 5 bases, J shed 4 bases, and the junction held 4 bases outside the gene matches. Germline CDR1 and CDR2: SGHTA and FQGNSA. The CDR3 has 13 residues. CDR3 in DNA: TGTGCCAGCAGCGAGGGACAGCTCTATGGCTACACCTTC. It encodes CASSEGQLYGYTF. The full variable domain, its missing parts supplied by reference TRBV7-2 and TRBJ1-2, is GAGVSQSPSNKVTEKGKDVELRCDPISGHTALYWYRQSLGQGLEFLIYFQGNSAPDKSGLPSDRFSAERTGGSVSTLTIQRTQQEDSAVYLCASSEGQLYGYTFGSGTRLTVV.

J is TRBJ1-2 and V is TRBV7-9, with 9 bases that match TRBD1. V lost 1 base and J lost 0; bases outside the gene matches: 6. Germline CDR1 SEHNR, CDR2 FQNEAQ (reference sequence). The CDR3 loop spans 17 amino acids. The CDR3 region has the DNA TGTGCCAGCAGCTTAGAGGGGACAGGGAATCCTAACTATGGCTACACCTTC. Amino acids: CASSLEGTGNPNYGYTF.

This clone was counted between two and nine times. This sequence joins TRBV7-2 and TRBJ2-7, with TRBD2 identical over 11 bases. Germline assignment: CDR1 SGHTA and CDR2 FQGNSA. This CDR3 has 15 residues. The V gene end was trimmed by 1 base and the J gene end by 3 bases; junction bases not matched to a gene: 2. CDR3 sequence reads: CASSLGGTSGYEQYF. The CDR3 coding sequence is TGTGCCAGCAGCTTAGGGGGGACTAGCGGCTACGAGCAGTACTTC.

The chain couples TRBV28 to TRBJ1-5, with D possibly matching TRBD1 (6 bases). Germline-derived CDR1 and CDR2 are MDHEN and SYDVKM. The CDR3 spans 19 residues. V was pared by 5 bases and J by 0 bases, with 23 bases between. The CDR3 region is CASSLPTGRRGHSNQPQHF. Written as DNA, the CDR3 is TGTGCCAGCAGTCTCCCGACAGGCCGTCGGGGCCATAGCAATCAGCCCCAGCATTTT.

V is TRBV5-1 and J is TRBJ2-2; D is possibly TRBD1 (5 bases). This CDR3 comprises 14 residues. Deletions cut 2 bases from V and 7 bases from J, with 12 bases between. The V gene's germline CDR1 is SGHRS and CDR2 YFSETQ. CDR3 sequence: CASSFGGADGELFF. The CDR3 DNA sequence: TGCGCCAGCAGCTTTGGTGGGGCGGACGGGGAGCTGTTTTTT.